This TCR beta chain was captured in a study of T cell responses to AZD1222 COVID-19 vaccine. Study-level background: Second doses that came at about 4 or about 12 weeks were put together. General study points: Clonal diversity was possibly underestimated; the donors were predominantly white British and more often female. Sampled repertoires all dated from after the peak T cell response. At study baseline, merely several AZD1222 recipients were seropositive.

Points on this clone: What it binds is not known.

The repertoire was sequenced with immunoSEQ multiplex PCR; TCRdb's copy has only in-frame clones and lacks some. The sample lists fewer than 180,000 clones, 90% to 95% seen once, with roughly 1.2% in the top ten. The sequence was collected from an adult in good health. The material was peripheral blood, obtained on day 0 of AZD1222 vaccination.

CDR3 region: CASSLRQTDTQYF. The CDR3 DNA reads TGTGCCAGCAGTTTACGACAGACAGATACGCAGTATTTT. The chain carries TRBV12-3 or TRBV12-4 and TRBJ2-3, with D perhaps matching TRBD1 (5 bases). V lost 2 bases, J lost 3 bases, and 6 bases lay in between. The CDR3 has 13 amino acids.